This entry describes one T cell receptor beta chain. The antigen is unknown. This sample stems from a study of vaccination and CD4 T cells after COVID-19. Germline V gene lookup returns CDR1 MNHEY and CDR2 SVGEGT. The CDR3 loop spans 16 amino acids. With 2 bases clipped from V and 1 base from J, the junction kept 2 bases outside the gene matches. Regarding treatment: roughly 10-day PBMC culture with coronavirus spike peptide pools or control peptides (ViraFEST assay). The Oncomine TCR Beta short-read assay was applied to DNA of cultured CD4+ T cells. Via MiXCR, TCRdb re-called the PCR reads, giving one row per CDR3 protein. There are around 12,000 distinct CDR3 sequences in the sample; approximately 51% occur only once, and about 30% lies in the top ten.

Sequences were obtained from CD4+ T cells from blood, cultured in vitro. The V gene is TRBV6-2 or TRBV6-3, the J gene TRBJ2-1, with 10 nucleotides matching TRBD2. The sequence was obtained from a human donor who had recovered from COVID-19. The CDR3 region is CASSYTAGGSYNEQFF. The CDR3 DNA reads as TGTGCCAGCAGTTACACAGCGGGGGGGTCCTACAATGAGCAGTTCTTC.